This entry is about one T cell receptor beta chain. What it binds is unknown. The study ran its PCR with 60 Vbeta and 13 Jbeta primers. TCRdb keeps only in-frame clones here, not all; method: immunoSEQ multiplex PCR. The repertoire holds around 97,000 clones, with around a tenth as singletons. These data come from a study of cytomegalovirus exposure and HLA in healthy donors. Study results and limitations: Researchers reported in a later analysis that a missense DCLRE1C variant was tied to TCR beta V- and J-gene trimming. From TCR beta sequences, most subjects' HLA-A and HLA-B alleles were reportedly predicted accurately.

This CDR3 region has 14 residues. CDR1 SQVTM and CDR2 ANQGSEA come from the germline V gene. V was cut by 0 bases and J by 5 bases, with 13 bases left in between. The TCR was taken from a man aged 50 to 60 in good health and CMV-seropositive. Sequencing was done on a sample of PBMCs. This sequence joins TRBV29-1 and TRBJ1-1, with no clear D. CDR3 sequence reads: CSVEDRWARTEAFF. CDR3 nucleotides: TGCAGCGTTGAAGATCGGTGGGCGCGAACTGAAGCTTTCTTT.